This passage covers 20 T cell receptor beta chains from one sample sequenced in a study of cytomegalovirus exposure and HLA in healthy donors. PCR was performed using 60 Vbeta and 13 Jbeta primers. Generated by immunoSEQ multiplex PCR, the TCRdb table keeps only in-frame clones and is missing some. This table holds about 120,000 clones, under 90% found once. Material for sequencing was PBMCs. Receptors originate from a female donor in good health and CMV-seropositive.

V gene TRBV7-8 combines with J gene TRBJ1-3; possible D gene TRBD1, 6 bases. V lost 3 bases, J lost 0 bases, and 9 bases lay in between. The CDR3 is 15 residues long. Per germline, CDR1 SGHVS and CDR2 FQNEAQ. The CDR3 DNA reads as TGTGCCAGCAGCTTCGGACAGTCCTCTGGAAACACCATATATTTT. Its translation: CASSFGQSSGNTIYF.

The chain links TRBV4-3 to TRBJ2-7; 11 positions agree with TRBD1. CDR3 size: 15 residues. Per the germline V gene, CDR1 is LGHNA and CDR2 is YSLEER. The junction had 3 bases not matched to a gene; V was cut back by 3 bases and J by 2 bases. Written as DNA, the CDR3 is TGCGCCAGCAGCCAGGGACAGGGGGTTCCCTACGAGCAGTACTTC. It is translated as CASSQGQGVPYEQYF.

This chain links TRBV14 with TRBJ1-1; a possible D gene is TRBD1 (5 bases). V was clipped by 4 bases and J by 0 bases, with 9 bases between them. Germline V lookup: CDR1 SGHDN, CDR2 FVKESK. The CDR3 length is 14 residues. This CDR3 is CASSPQGMNTEAFF. Written as DNA, the CDR3 is TGTGCCAGCAGCCCCCAGGGAATGAACACTGAAGCTTTCTTT.

The rearrangement joins TRBV27 to TRBJ1-1; no clear D gene. The CDR3 is made up of 12 amino acids. V lost 8 bases, J lost 2 bases, and 9 bases lay in between. In germline, CDR1 is MNHEY, CDR2 SMNVEV (reference sequence). CDR3 protein: CASGQVNTEAFF. Here the CDR3 DNA reads TGTGCCAGCGGGCAGGTCAACACTGAAGCTTTCTTT.

CDR3 sequence reads: CASSVDSVNTGELFF. CDR3 DNA sequence: TGTGCCAGCAGCGTAGACAGTGTGAACACCGGGGAGCTGTTTTTT. The rearrangement links TRBV7-9 to TRBJ2-2; D is possibly TRBD1 (5 bases). Germline CDR1 reads SEHNR; CDR2 reads FQNEAQ (reference sequence). The germline V and J ends were trimmed by 5 bases and 1 base, with 11 bases remaining between them. CDR3 length: 15 amino acids.

The chain employs TRBV20-1 and TRBJ1-2; D gene uncertain. Trimming left V 8 bases short and J 6 bases short, with 13 bases between. Germline lookup yields CDR1 DFQATT and CDR2 SNEGSKA (reference sequence). The CDR3 extends over 11 amino acids. The CDR3, as DNA: TGCAGTTACCAAACCTCAGATGGCTACACCTTC. Translation gives CSYQTSDGYTF.

The CDR3 nucleotides read TGCGCCAGCAGGGCACAACCGAACACTGAAGCTTTCTTT. It yields the protein CASRAQPNTEAFF. The genes are TRBV10-1 and TRBJ1-1; no firm D call. The CDR3 is 13 residues long. Germline CDR1 reads WNHNN; CDR2 reads SYGVQD (reference sequence). The V gene lost 6 bases and the J gene lost 1 base, with 9 bases spanning the gap.

The chain links TRBV7-9 to TRBJ2-5, with TRBD1 matching over 8 bases. V trimming: 3 bases; J trimming: 4 bases; junction bases outside the gene matches: 7. Germline assignment: CDR1 SEHNR and CDR2 FQNEAQ (reference sequence). The CDR3 loop spans 15 amino acids. The CDR3 protein is CASSLGGTGRETQYF. The CDR3 DNA reads TGTGCCAGCAGCTTGGGTGGGACAGGTAGAGAGACCCAGTACTTC.

V is TRBV5-6 and J is TRBJ1-1; D is possibly TRBD1 (6 bases). The CDR3 length is 14 residues. Trimming shortened V by 2 bases and J by 6 bases, and 14 bases separated the two germline ends. Germline CDR1 is SGHDT and CDR2 is YYEEEE. The CDR3 nucleotides are TGTGCCAGCAGCTTCGTCACAGGGACATCTGAAGCTTTCTTT. It codes for CASSFVTGTSEAFF.

To note about this clone: Other DNA sequences within the sample encode an identical CDR3. The V and J genes are TRBV2 and TRBJ2-2; weak D call: TRBD2 (6 bases). The CDR3 consists of 12 residues. Per germline, CDR1 SNHLY and CDR2 FYNNEI. Trimming pared 8 bases from V and 3 bases from J, leaving 7 bases between. The CDR3 loop reads CASGGDTGELFF. CDR3 in DNA: TGTGCCAGCGGAGGGGACACCGGGGAGCTGTTTTTT.

This chain links TRBV25-1 with TRBJ2-2; 7 nucleotides agree with TRBD1. CDR3 length: 18 residues. The germline gives CDR1 MGHDK, CDR2 SYGVNS. V lost 2 bases, J lost 0 bases, and 9 bases stayed unmatched. In DNA, the CDR3 is TGTGCCAGCAGTGAAATGAAACAGGGGTCCGCGAACACCGGGGAGCTGTTTTTT. This codes for CASSEMKQGSANTGELFF.

V and J are TRBV2 and TRBJ1-2, with 9 positions matching TRBD1. The germline gives CDR1 SNHLY, CDR2 FYNNEI. The CDR3 has 15 residues. V shed 2 bases and J 7 bases; nucleotides not matched to a gene: 8. The CDR3 region has the DNA TGTGCCAGCAGTGAATTTGTGACAGGGGGTCGTGGCTACACCTTC. Translating it yields CASSEFVTGGRGYTF.

This clone was counted a few times. CDR3 protein: CASSSSGGYWYTQYF. The CDR3 coding sequence is TGTGCCAGCAGCTCTAGCGGGGGGTATTGGTATACGCAGTATTTT. This chain links TRBV7-9 with TRBJ2-3; 11 nucleotides agree with TRBD2. Germline V lookup: CDR1 SEHNR, CDR2 FQNEAQ (reference sequence). V lost 4 bases, J lost 7 bases, and 7 bases stayed unmatched. CDR3 length equals 15 residues.

This chain links TRBV7-8 with TRBJ2-2; TRBD1 might be the D (6 bases). The CDR3 covers 15 residues. V was clipped by 5 bases and J by 5 bases, with 15 bases between them. CDR1 is SGHVS, CDR2 FQNEAQ, per germline. The CDR3 reads CASSLNRQVTGELFF. The CDR3 DNA sequence: TGTGCCAGCAGCCTCAACCGACAGGTTACCGGGGAGCTGTTTTTT.

The chain uses TRBV6-5 and TRBJ1-2; TRBD1 is a possible D gene (5 bases). V was clipped by 2 bases and J by 0 bases, with 7 bases between them. This CDR3 has 14 residues. From germline, CDR1 is MNHEY and CDR2 SVGAGI. The CDR3, as DNA: TGTGCCAGCAGTTACGACAGTTCTAACTATGGCTACACCTTC. Translation gives CASSYDSSNYGYTF.

The chain carries TRBV29-1 and TRBJ2-1; perhaps TRBD2 as D (6 bases). Germline lookup yields CDR1 SQVTM and CDR2 ANQGSEA. This CDR3 is built from 15 residues. With 6 bases removed from V and 5 bases from J, the gap between germline ends came to 20 bases. This chain's CDR3 is CSVGMGGLRHNEQFF. The CDR3 DNA reads TGCAGCGTCGGAATGGGGGGTCTCCGGCACAATGAGCAGTTCTTC.

V gene TRBV18 combines with J gene TRBJ2-7; 11 bases match TRBD1. There are 17 residues in the CDR3. CDR1 KGHSH and CDR2 LQKENI come from the germline V gene. V was clipped by 3 bases and J by 3 bases; unmatched bases: 10. For the CDR3, the DNA is TGTGCCAGCTCACCGGGGCTAACGGGACAGGGGGGCTACGAGCAGTACTTC. Amino acids: CASSPGLTGQGGYEQYF.

J is TRBJ2-7 and V is TRBV7-9, with 8 nucleotides matching TRBD2. The CDR3 runs 16 residues. Germline CDR1 and CDR2: SEHNR and FQNEAQ (reference sequence). V shed 1 base, J shed 0 bases, and the junction held 5 bases outside the gene matches. The CDR3: CASSLGAGGSSYEQYF. The CDR3 DNA reads TGTGCCAGCAGCTTAGGGGCGGGGGGAAGCTCCTACGAGCAGTACTTC.

This clone was recorded a few times. The chain has TRBV5-1 and TRBJ1-1, with D tentatively TRBD1 (6 bases). Between the trimmed V and J ends, which lost 4 bases and 1 base, there was a span of 11 bases. This CDR3 contains 14 residues. Germline CDR1 is SGHRS and CDR2 is YFSETQ. The CDR3: CASSTRTANTEAFF. The CDR3 DNA follows: TGCGCCAGCAGCACCCGGACAGCGAACACTGAAGCTTTCTTT. The full variable domain, completed using reference TRBV5-1 and TRBJ1-1, is KAGVTQTPRYLIKTRGQQVTLSCSPISGHRSVSWYQQTPGQGLQFLFEYFSETQRNKGNFPGRFSGRQFSNSRSEMNVSTLELGDSALYLCASSTRTANTEAFFGQGTRLTVV.

The V and J genes are TRBV18 and TRBJ1-5; D uncertain. V shed 0 bases and J shed 4 bases, with 7 bases lying between them. This CDR3 region has 14 residues. Germline lookup yields CDR1 KGHSH and CDR2 LQKENI. DNA of the CDR3: TGTGCCAGCTCACCACCAGGACTGAATCAGCCCCAGCATTTT. Its translation: CASSPPGLNQPQHF.